The clone carrying this TCR beta chain showed up just a few times. This entry is derived from a study of shared T cell receptors in the human thymus. Deletions cut 0 bases from V and 4 bases from J, with 20 bases between. Germline V gene sequence: CDR1 SGHTS, CDR2 YDEGEE. This CDR3 is 18 amino acids long. Measured with immunoSEQ multiplex PCR; TCRdb has only the in-frame clones, and not every one. This table has 450,000 to 650,000 clones, more than 75% appearing once. The data also belong to a second study, concerning human thymus T cells. That investigation notes: Donation was from healthy Finnish infants who were having corrective surgery that addressed congenital heart defects. Corrective heart surgery yielded the resections from which the thymus tissue came. What related research reported was that thymic repertoires overlapped highly among unrelated individuals.

This sequence was found in a boy under two years old with a congenital heart defect. Sequenced input: thymocytes. This chain joins TRBV5-8 and TRBJ2-1; TRBD2 might be the D (6 bases). Here the CDR3 reads CASSLGRGASSVYNEQFF. CDR3 DNA: TGTGCCAGCAGCTTGGGCAGAGGGGCGTCTAGCGTATACAATGAGCAGTTCTTC.